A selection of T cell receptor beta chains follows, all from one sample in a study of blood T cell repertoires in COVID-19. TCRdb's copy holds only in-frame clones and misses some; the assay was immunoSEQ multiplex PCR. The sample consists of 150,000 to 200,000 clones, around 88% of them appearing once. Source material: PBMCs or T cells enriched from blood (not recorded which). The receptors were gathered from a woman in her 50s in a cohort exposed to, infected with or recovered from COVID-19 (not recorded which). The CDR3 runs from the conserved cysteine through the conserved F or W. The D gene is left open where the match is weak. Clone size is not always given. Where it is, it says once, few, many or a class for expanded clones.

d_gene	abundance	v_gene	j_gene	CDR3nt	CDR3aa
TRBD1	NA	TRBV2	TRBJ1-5	TGTGCCAGCAGTACAGGGGGCGGGCAGCCCCAGCATTTT	CASSTGGGQPQHF
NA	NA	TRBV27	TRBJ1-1	TGTGCCAGCAGTTTGGGGGGGGTTTCGTCTGAAGCTTTCTTT	CASSLGGVSSEAFF
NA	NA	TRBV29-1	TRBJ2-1	TGCAGCGTCGCGGGGGCGGGGGAGCAGTTCTTC	CSVAGAGEQFF
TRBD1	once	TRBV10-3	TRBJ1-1	TGTGCCATCAGTGAAGAGCCGGGACAGGTGGAAGCTTTCTTT	CAISEEPGQVEAFF
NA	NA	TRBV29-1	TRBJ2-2	TGCAGCGTTGTATATTACACCGGGGAGCTGTTTTTT	CSVVYYTGELFF
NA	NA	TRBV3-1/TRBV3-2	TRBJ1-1	TGTGCCAGCACCATAGCGGGCAGTAAGGAAGCTTTCTTT	CASTIAGSKEAFF
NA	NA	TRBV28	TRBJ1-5	TGTGCCAGCAACCAAAGGGCGGGGAATCAGCCCCAGCATTTT	CASNQRAGNQPQHF
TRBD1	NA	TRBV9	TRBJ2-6	TGTGCCAGCAGCGTTCCCACAGGGGGCGATCTCTCTGGGGCCAACGTCCTGACTTTC	CASSVPTGGDLSGANVLTF
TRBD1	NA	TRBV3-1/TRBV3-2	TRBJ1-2	TGTGCCAGCAGCCAGAGTGCTTCCCGGGACAGAAAAGGCTACACCTTC	CASSQSASRDRKGYTF
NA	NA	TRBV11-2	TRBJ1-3	TGTGCCAGCAGCTTGACAGACTCTGGAAACACCATATATTTT	CASSLTDSGNTIYF
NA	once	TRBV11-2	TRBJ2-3	TGTGCCAGCAGCTTAGATTCGGGCACAGATACGCAGTATTTT	CASSLDSGTDTQYF
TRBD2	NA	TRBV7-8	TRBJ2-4	TGTGCCAGCAGCTTAGCGGGGGGGTGGATAGCCAAAAACATTCAGTACTTC	CASSLAGGWIAKNIQYF
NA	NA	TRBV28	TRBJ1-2	TGTGCCAGCAGACAGGGTGGCTATGGCTACACCTTC	CASRQGGYGYTF
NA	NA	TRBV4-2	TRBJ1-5	TGTGCCAGCAGCCAAGCGGAGAATAGCAATCAGCCCCAGCATTTT	CASSQAENSNQPQHF
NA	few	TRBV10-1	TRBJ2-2	TGCGCCAGCAGTGAGTCGGGGCGTCTCGACACCGGGGAGCTGTTTTTT	CASSESGRLDTGELFF
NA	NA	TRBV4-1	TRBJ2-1	TGCGCCAGCAGCCGACCCCCTACAGACAATGAGCAGTTCTTC	CASSRPPTDNEQFF
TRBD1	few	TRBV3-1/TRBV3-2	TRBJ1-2	TGTGCCAGCGCCGGGACAGACTATGGCTACACCTTC	CASAGTDYGYTF
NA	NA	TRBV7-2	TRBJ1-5	TGTGCCAGCAGCTTAGCGGGGGGACAGCCCCAGCATTTT	CASSLAGGQPQHF
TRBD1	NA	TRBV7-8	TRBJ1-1	TGTGCCAGCAGCTTAGTACAGGGGGAAGCTTTCTTT	CASSLVQGEAFF
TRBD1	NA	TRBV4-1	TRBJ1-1	TGCGCCAGCAGCCAACTGGGTGTAACAGGGGGCTTGAACACTGAAGCTTTCTTT	CASSQLGVTGGLNTEAFF
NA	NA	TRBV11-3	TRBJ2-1	TGTGCCAGCAGCTTAGGTGGGACTCAGTCCTACAATGAGCAGTTCTTC	CASSLGGTQSYNEQFF
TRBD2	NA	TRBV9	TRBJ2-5	TGTGCCAGCAGCGTAGTCGGGGGGGCCGCGGAGACCCAGTACTTC	CASSVVGGAAETQYF
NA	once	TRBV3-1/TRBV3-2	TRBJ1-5	TGTGCCAGCAGCCTCGGTGATCAGCCCCAGCATTTT	CASSLGDQPQHF
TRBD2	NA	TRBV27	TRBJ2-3	TGTGCCAGCAGTACCGACCCCAACGCGGGGGGGACAGATACGCAGTATTTT	CASSTDPNAGGTDTQYF
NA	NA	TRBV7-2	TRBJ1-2	TGTGCCAGCAGCTTAGGGCAGGGTAGAGGCTACACCTTC	CASSLGQGRGYTF
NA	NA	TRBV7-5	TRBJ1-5	TGTGCCAGAAGCTTAGTAGATCAGCCCCAGCATTTT	CARSLVDQPQHF
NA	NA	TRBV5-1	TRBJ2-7	TGCGCCAGCAGCTTGGAAGCGGTCCTCGGGAGCGCCGGAATGCACGAGCAGTACTTC	CASSLEAVLGSAGMHEQYF
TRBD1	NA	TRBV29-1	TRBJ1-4	TGCAGCGGACGGACAGGTGGTTCTGAAAAACTGTTTTTT	CSGRTGGSEKLFF
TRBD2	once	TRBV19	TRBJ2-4	TGTGCCAGTAGTACCGTAACTAGCGGGAGAGCCATTCAGTACTTC	CASSTVTSGRAIQYF
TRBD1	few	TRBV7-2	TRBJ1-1	TGTGCCAGCAGGATAATACAGGGGGCGAACACTGAAGCTTTCTTT	CASRIIQGANTEAFF
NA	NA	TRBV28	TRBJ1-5	TGTGCCAGCAGTTCCCCGTCGTATAGCAATCAGCCCCAGCATTTT	CASSSPSYSNQPQHF
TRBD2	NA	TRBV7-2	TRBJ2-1	TGTGCCAGCAGCCCTAGAGGGTCGGCTAGCGGGACCTCCTACAATGAGCAGTTCTTC	CASSPRGSASGTSYNEQFF
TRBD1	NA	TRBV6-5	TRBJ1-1	TGTGCCAGCACTCGACAGGGGGCTGCTGAAGCTTTCTTT	CASTRQGAAEAFF
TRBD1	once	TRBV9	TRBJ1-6	TGTGCCAGCAGCGAGGGACAGGGGCCGACCTCACCCCTCCACTTT	CASSEGQGPTSPLHF
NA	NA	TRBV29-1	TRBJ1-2	TGCAGCATAAGGACAGTCGGCTACACCTTC	CSIRTVGYTF
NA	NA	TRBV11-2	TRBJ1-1	TGTGCCAGCAGCTTAGATCTATCCGTGGAAGCTTTCTTT	CASSLDLSVEAFF
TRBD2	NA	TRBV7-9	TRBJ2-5	TGTGCCAGCAGCTCCACTAGACTAGCGGGAGACCTAAAAGAGACCCAGTACTTC	CASSSTRLAGDLKETQYF
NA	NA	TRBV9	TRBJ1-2	TGTGCCAGCAGCGTACAACCCGGACAGACCTATGGCTACACCTTC	CASSVQPGQTYGYTF
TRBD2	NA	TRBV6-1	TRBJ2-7	TGTGCCAGCAGTGAAATGGGACTAGCTCGGGGCGAGCAGTACTTC	CASSEMGLARGEQYF
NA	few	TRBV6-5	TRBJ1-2	TGTGCCAGCAGTTACTCGCCCAGGGGAGTGACTGGCTACACCTTC	CASSYSPRGVTGYTF
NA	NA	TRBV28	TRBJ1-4	TGTGCCAGCAGTCGCCTGGGTCACAGTGAAAAACTGTTTTTT	CASSRLGHSEKLFF
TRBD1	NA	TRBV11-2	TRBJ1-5	TGTGCCAGCAGCTTGGACAGGGATGGTCAGCCCCAGCATTTT	CASSLDRDGQPQHF
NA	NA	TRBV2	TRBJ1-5	TGTGCCAGCAGCCGACAAGAACAGCCCCAGCATTTT	CASSRQEQPQHF
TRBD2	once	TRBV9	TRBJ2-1	TGTGCCAGCAGCGTAATAGCGGGAGGATACAATGAGCAGTTCTTC	CASSVIAGGYNEQFF
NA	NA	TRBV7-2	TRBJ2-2	TGTGCCAGCAGCCCCCCAGGGATGGGGACCGGGGAGCTGTTTTTT	CASSPPGMGTGELFF
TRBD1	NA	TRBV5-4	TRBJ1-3	TGTGCCACCCAGGGGGCGGGCGCCTCTGGAAACACCATATATTTT	CATQGAGASGNTIYF
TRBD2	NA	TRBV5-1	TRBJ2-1	TGCGCCAGCAGGGTTGGAGCGGGAGGAGGTAATGAGCAGTTCTTC	CASRVGAGGGNEQFF
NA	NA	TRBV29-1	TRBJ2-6	TGCAGCGTGACAGAAACTGGGGCCAACGTCCTGACTTTC	CSVTETGANVLTF
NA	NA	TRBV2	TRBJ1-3	TGTGCCAGCAGTGAAGGGAGAGGCAAGAACACCATATATTTT	CASSEGRGKNTIYF
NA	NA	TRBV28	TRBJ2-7	TGTGCCAGCAGTGTCTTTATCGGGACTTACGAGCAGTACTTC	CASSVFIGTYEQYF